This note documents a single T cell receptor beta chain sequence. The sample is drawn from a study of low-dose radiotherapy and immunotherapy resistance in tumors. About the study: With fractions of 0.5 Gy given every 2 weeks, Cohort 1 accumulated a total of 6.5 Gy.

V lost 6 bases, J lost 5 bases, and 7 bases stayed unmatched. CDR1 is SNHLY, CDR2 FYNNEI, per germline. This CDR3 has 13 amino acids. Time point defined: before trial treatment. cDNA synthesis used a TRAV/TRBV-specific primer set for both chains. TCR amplification ran 20 PCR cycles using constant-region and V-primer adapter primers. mRNA, once isolated, was amplified by in vitro transcription. In TCRdb, the reads were re-called with MiXCR into one record per CDR3 protein. The sample includes 55,000 to 65,000 distinct CDR3 sequences, about 25% of them seen just once. The sequence was collected from a male donor with rectosigmoid adenocarcinoma. Sequenced here: PBMCs, sampled before treatment. The chain recombines TRBV2 with TRBJ2-7; 7 nucleotides align to TRBD1. DNA for the CDR3: TGTGCCAGCAGGGTTGGGACAGAAGACGAGCAGTACTTC. This encodes CASRVGTEDEQYF.